The T cell receptor (beta chain) described here comes from a study of blood T cell repertoires in COVID-19. Overall study: Acute and convalescent COVID-19 samples came from the United States, Italy and Spain. Sources were T cells, B-cell-depleted T cells, or PBMCs; the material itself was cDNA or gDNA.

Germline-derived CDR1 and CDR2 are SQVTM and ANQGSEA. The CDR3 length is 13 residues. The trim removed 5 bases at V and 3 bases at J, leaving 2 bases unmatched. The authors' processing: Nucleated cell counts were estimated from reference gene primer amplification. The protocol was immunoSEQ multiplex PCR, while the TCRdb copy is restricted to in-frame clones and leaves out a portion. Clone size and V and J calls were adopted from that table, with D and trimming inferred from the DNA. Of more than 250,000 clones in the sample, roughly 84% were seen once. This rearrangement joins TRBV29-1 to TRBJ2-2, with 8 bases identical to TRBD1. The sample taken for sequencing was peripheral blood. The TCR was taken from a human donor in a cohort sampled during active COVID-19. The CDR3 coding sequence is TGCAGCGTTATACAGGGGGACACCGGGGAGCTGTTTTTT. It codes for CSVIQGDTGELFF.